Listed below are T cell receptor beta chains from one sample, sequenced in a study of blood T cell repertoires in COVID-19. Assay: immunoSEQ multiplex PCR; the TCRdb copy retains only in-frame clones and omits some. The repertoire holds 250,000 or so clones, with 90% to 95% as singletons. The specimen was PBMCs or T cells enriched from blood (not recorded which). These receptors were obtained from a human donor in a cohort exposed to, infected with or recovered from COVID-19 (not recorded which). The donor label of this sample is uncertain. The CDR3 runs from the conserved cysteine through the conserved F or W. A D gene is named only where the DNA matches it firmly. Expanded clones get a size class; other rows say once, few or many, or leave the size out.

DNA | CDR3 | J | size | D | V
TGTGCCAGCAGTCCCCAGGGTAGTAGTTATGGCTACACCTTC | CASSPQGSSYGYTF | TRBJ1-2 | . | . | TRBV27
TGTGCCTGGAGTGTACGGACAGATACGCAGTATTTT | CAWSVRTDTQYF | TRBJ2-3 | . | . | TRBV30
TGTGCCAGCAGTGACGACAGGGGGCAAAATGGCTACACCTTC | CASSDDRGQNGYTF | TRBJ1-2 | . | TRBD1 | TRBV2
TGTGCCAGCTCCGACAGGGGGAACACTGAAGCTTTCTTT | CASSDRGNTEAFF | TRBJ1-1 | . | TRBD1 | TRBV4-2
TGTGCCAGCAGTGAAAAAGACCTAGCGGGGCGAGCCTACGAGCAGTACTTC | CASSEKDLAGRAYEQYF | TRBJ2-7 | . | TRBD2 | TRBV2
TGTGCCAGCAGCCATGGCGGAGACTCTGGAAACACCATATATTTT | CASSHGGDSGNTIYF | TRBJ1-3 | few | . | TRBV3-1/TRBV3-2
TGTGCCAGTAGTATGACAGGGGGCGCCGAGCAGTACTTC | CASSMTGGAEQYF | TRBJ2-7 | . | TRBD1 | TRBV19
TGTGCCAGCAGCCACCGCGGGCAAGTTACCAATGAGCAGTTCTTC | CASSHRGQVTNEQFF | TRBJ2-1 | . | . | TRBV2
TGTGCCAGCAGCACCCTACGGGGGGGCGGGGATGGCTACACCTTC | CASSTLRGGGDGYTF | TRBJ1-2 | few | . | TRBV2
TGTGCCACCAGGGAGGGAACTGAAGCTTTCTTT | CATREGTEAFF | TRBJ1-1 | . | . | TRBV24-1
TGTGCCAGCAGCCCAAGACAGGGGGCGCCCACTGAAGCTTTCTTT | CASSPRQGAPTEAFF | TRBJ1-1 | . | TRBD1 | TRBV9
TGCGCCAGCAGCTCGACAGGAGCCAACTATGGCTACACCTTC | CASSSTGANYGYTF | TRBJ1-2 | . | . | TRBV5-1
TGTGCCAGCAGTTACTCGGGGGGAGGCGGAGGGAACACCATATATTTT | CASSYSGGGGGNTIYF | TRBJ1-3 | . | . | TRBV6-5
TGTGCCAGCAGCTTAGCCCCAGGGGGATGGACCGGGGAGCTGTTTTTT | CASSLAPGGWTGELFF | TRBJ2-2 | . | TRBD1 | TRBV7-2
TGTGCCACCAGACAGGGACAACAGCCCCAGCATTTT | CATRQGQQPQHF | TRBJ1-5 | . | TRBD1 | TRBV28
TGTGCCAGCAGGACTGTCCGGGGCACTGAAGCTTTCTTT | CASRTVRGTEAFF | TRBJ1-1 | . | . | TRBV12-3/TRBV12-4
TGTGCCAGCAGTGCCTCGGGACAGGGGGCTACCGGCTACACCTTC | CASSASGQGATGYTF | TRBJ1-2 | . | TRBD1 | TRBV2
TGCGCCAGCAGCTTGGTAGGGGTAGCGGGGGGGACCCTCACAGATACGCAGTATTTT | CASSLVGVAGGTLTDTQYF | TRBJ2-3 | . | TRBD2 | TRBV5-1
TGTGCCAGCTCACCACAGGTACAGGCCGCTACAGATGGCTACACCTTC | CASSPQVQAATDGYTF | TRBJ1-2 | . | . | TRBV18
TGTGCCAGCAGCCAAGATGGGGCCCGTATGTACTTC | CASSQDGARMYF | TRBJ2-7 | . | . | TRBV7-9
TGTGCCAGCAGCGTAGGGCCCCGACAGCTCAATTCACCCCTCCACTTT | CASSVGPRQLNSPLHF | TRBJ1-6 | . | . | TRBV9
TGTGCCAGTAGTATAGCCCGACAGGGATACTATGGCTACACCTTC | CASSIARQGYYGYTF | TRBJ1-2 | . | TRBD1 | TRBV19
TGTGCCAGCAGCTCCGGGCAGGGCTTGACAGATACGCAGTATTTT | CASSSGQGLTDTQYF | TRBJ2-3 | . | . | TRBV7-9
TGTGCCAGCAGCCAAGGGGACACGAGCACAGATACGCAGTATTTT | CASSQGDTSTDTQYF | TRBJ2-3 | . | . | TRBV14
TGTGCCAGCAGCGTAAGGGGCAGGGGCGACACCGGGGAGCTGTTTTTT | CASSVRGRGDTGELFF | TRBJ2-2 | . | . | TRBV9
TGTGCCTGGAGGAAGGGACAGGCGGAGACCCAGTACTTC | CAWRKGQAETQYF | TRBJ2-5 | . | TRBD1 | TRBV30
TGTGCCAGCAGTGACCGGGACAGGGGTGAGAATGAGCAGTTCTTC | CASSDRDRGENEQFF | TRBJ2-1 | . | TRBD1 | TRBV27
TGCAGCGTCGCCCCCGGGACTAGCTTGGGTGGGACCCAGTACTTC | CSVAPGTSLGGTQYF | TRBJ2-5 | . | TRBD2 | TRBV29-1
TGCAGCGCTACACAGGGAAAGGAGACCCAGTACTTC | CSATQGKETQYF | TRBJ2-5 | . | . | TRBV29-1
TGTGCCAGTGGCAACTGGGACAGGGGGCCCGGAGTGGTGAACCAGCCCCAGCATTTT | CASGNWDRGPGVVNQPQHF | TRBJ1-5 | . | TRBD1 | TRBV19
TGCGCCAGCAGTGACTCAGGGGGACTCTGGCCCTTTTTT | CASSDSGGLWPFF | TRBJ1-4 | many | TRBD1 | TRBV10-1
TGTGCCAGCAGTCCGGACAGGGCGGACGGCTACACCTTC | CASSPDRADGYTF | TRBJ1-2 | . | TRBD1 | TRBV6-5
TGCGCCAGCAGCGACACAGGGGGCACTGAAGCTTTCTTT | CASSDTGGTEAFF | TRBJ1-1 | . | TRBD1 | TRBV5-1
TGTGCCAGCAGCCAGTACCGGGGGATCACTGAAGCTTTCTTT | CASSQYRGITEAFF | TRBJ1-1 | . | . | TRBV3-1/TRBV3-2
TGTGCCAGCAGCTTAGGTGCAGGGGGCAATCAGCCCCAGCATTTT | CASSLGAGGNQPQHF | TRBJ1-5 | few | . | TRBV7-3
TGTGCCAGTTCAGCGGGGGGCCTCGGCAATGAGCAGTTCTTC | CASSAGGLGNEQFF | TRBJ2-1 | . | TRBD2 | TRBV19
TGTGCCAGTAGTATAGCGACATTCGGAAACACCATATATTTT | CASSIATFGNTIYF | TRBJ1-3 | . | . | TRBV19
TGTGCCTGGAGTGGCCACTTTTATAATTCACCCCTCCACTTT | CAWSGHFYNSPLHF | TRBJ1-6 | . | . | TRBV30
TGTGCCAGCAGCCCTCTAGGCGGGGAGCTGTTTTTT | CASSPLGGELFF | TRBJ2-2 | . | . | TRBV3-1/TRBV3-2
TGCGCCAGCAGCCAAGCAGTCAATGAGCAGTTCTTC | CASSQAVNEQFF | TRBJ2-1 | . | . | TRBV4-1
TGTGCCAGCGGGACAGGTTATAATTCACCCCTCCACTTT | CASGTGYNSPLHF | TRBJ1-6 | . | TRBD1 | TRBV6-5
TGCAGCGTTCGACAGGGAGTCCCGAACACTGAAGCTTTCTTT | CSVRQGVPNTEAFF | TRBJ1-1 | . | TRBD1 | TRBV29-1
TGTGCCAGCACCATCAGCGGGGTAAGCTCCTACGAGCAGTACTTC | CASTISGVSSYEQYF | TRBJ2-7 | . | TRBD2 | TRBV6-6
TGCAGCGTCCTACAGGGGCAAGAGACCCAGTACTTC | CSVLQGQETQYF | TRBJ2-5 | . | TRBD1 | TRBV29-1
TGTGCCAGCAGCCCCGGTAAGGTCTCGGGTGAAAAACTGTTTTTT | CASSPGKVSGEKLFF | TRBJ1-4 | . | . | TRBV3-1/TRBV3-2
TGTGCCACCAGTGCCGGGTACTCTGGAAACACCATATATTTT | CATSAGYSGNTIYF | TRBJ1-3 | . | . | TRBV24-1
TGTGCCAGCAGCTTAGCTCAGGGGCGTAGCTCCTACGAGCAGTACTTC | CASSLAQGRSSYEQYF | TRBJ2-7 | once | . | TRBV13
TGCGCCAGCAGCCAAGATCCAGGGGTGAGCAATCAGCCCCAGCATTTT | CASSQDPGVSNQPQHF | TRBJ1-5 | . | . | TRBV4-1
TGTGCCAGCAGTTCAGGGACAGGGCTTCACGAGCAGTACTTC | CASSSGTGLHEQYF | TRBJ2-7 | few | TRBD1 | TRBV27
TGCGCCAGCGAGGGCGCGGAGGTCTACGAGCAGTACTTC | CASEGAEVYEQYF | TRBJ2-7 | . | . | TRBV5-1
TGTGCCAGCACCCTAGCCTACGAGCAGTACTTC | CASTLAYEQYF | TRBJ2-7 | . | . | TRBV5-5
TGTGCCAGCAGCTCGGGGTTTAGCACAGATACGCAGTATTTT | CASSSGFSTDTQYF | TRBJ2-3 | . | . | TRBV7-2
TGTGCCAGTAGTTCGAAAGGAGGGGTCGAGCAGTACTTC | CASSSKGGVEQYF | TRBJ2-7 | once | . | TRBV19
TGCAGTGCTACCGGCTACAATGAGCAGTTCTTC | CSATGYNEQFF | TRBJ2-1 | . | . | TRBV20-1
TGTGCCATCAGACCAGGACTAGCGGGCAGCCCGTGGTTCTTC | CAIRPGLAGSPWFF | TRBJ2-1 | . | TRBD2 | TRBV10-3